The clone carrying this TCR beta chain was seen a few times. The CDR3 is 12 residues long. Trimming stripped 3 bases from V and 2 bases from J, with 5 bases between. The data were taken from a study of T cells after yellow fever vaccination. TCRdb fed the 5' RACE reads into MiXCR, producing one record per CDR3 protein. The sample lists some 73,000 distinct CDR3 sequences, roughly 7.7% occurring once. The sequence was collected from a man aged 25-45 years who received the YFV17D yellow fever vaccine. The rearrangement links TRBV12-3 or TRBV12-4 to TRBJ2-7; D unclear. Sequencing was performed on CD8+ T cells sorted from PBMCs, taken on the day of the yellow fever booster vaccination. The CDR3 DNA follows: TGTGCCAGCAGTTTCGGCCCCTACGAGCAGTACTTC. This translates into CASSFGPYEQYF.